Listed below are T cell receptor beta chains from one sample, sequenced in a study of T cell responses to AZD1222 COVID-19 vaccine. Measured with immunoSEQ multiplex PCR; TCRdb has only the in-frame clones, and not every one. Of 110,000 or so clones listed, roughly 88% are singletons. The sequenced sample was peripheral blood, obtained 28 days after the second AZD1222 dose. These receptors came from an adult who received the AZD1222 COVID-19 vaccine. Each CDR3 is given with its conserved first and last residue.

J: TRBJ1-1; V: TRBV6-6; length: 11; CDR3: CASRVSTEAFF
J: TRBJ2-3; V: TRBV5-1; length: 14; CDR3: CASNPGFSTDTQYF
J: TRBJ1-4; V: TRBV19; length: 17; CDR3: CASSTQLQGGVHEKLFF
J: TRBJ2-2; V: TRBV9; length: 15; CDR3: CASSVATINTGELFF
J: TRBJ1-6; V: TRBV9; length: 15; CDR3: CASSTRQGGNSPLHF
J: TRBJ2-3; V: TRBV9; length: 15; CDR3: CARARGGRGTDTQYF
J: TRBJ1-6; V: TRBV5-6; length: 14; CDR3: CASSSPDTIGALHF
J: TRBJ1-1; V: TRBV19; length: 12; CDR3: CASSHRGTEAFF
J: TRBJ1-5; V: TRBV19; length: 13; CDR3: CASSTQGNQPQHF
J: TRBJ1-6; V: TRBV6-5; length: 15; CDR3: CASSYSGQLYSPLHF
J: TRBJ1-5; V: TRBV28; length: 13; CDR3: CASRPGADQPQHF
J: TRBJ1-1; V: TRBV4-1; length: 14; CDR3: CASSQSVIQDEAFF
J: TRBJ2-7; V: TRBV4-1; length: 15; CDR3: CASSHSSGELYEQYF
J: TRBJ2-7; V: TRBV5-6; length: 14; CDR3: CASSLEGTGFEQYF
J: TRBJ2-3; V: TRBV19; length: 12; CDR3: CASSIVPDTQYF
J: TRBJ1-2; V: TRBV19; length: 16; CDR3: CASSKWDPGKPYGYTF
J: TRBJ1-2; V: TRBV6-4; length: 15; CDR3: CASSPLPDDLYGYTF
J: TRBJ1-5; V: TRBV2; length: 14; CDR3: CASSERGGFQPQHF
J: TRBJ1-6; V: TRBV4-3; length: 14; CDR3: CASRKGRYGSPLHF
J: TRBJ1-4; V: TRBV5-1; length: 16; CDR3: CASSLGQGNTNEKLFF
J: TRBJ1-2; V: TRBV4-2; length: 15; CDR3: CASSQGQDWVYGYTF
J: TRBJ2-2; V: TRBV18; length: 16; CDR3: CASSPLAGVSTGELFF
J: TRBJ2-5; V: TRBV28; length: 14; CDR3: CASSPGQHQETQYF
J: TRBJ1-1; V: TRBV5-1; length: 14; CDR3: CASSFRDGDAEAFF
J: TRBJ1-5; V: TRBV19; length: 15; CDR3: CASSIAGVYGQPQHF
J: TRBJ1-2; V: TRBV25-1; length: 14; CDR3: CASSDGQGWYGYTF
J: TRBJ1-2; V: TRBV5-1; length: 17; CDR3: CASSSRQGASSLGGYTF
J: TRBJ1-6; V: TRBV11-2; length: 15; CDR3: CASRSPRGTASPLHF
J: TRBJ2-1; V: TRBV7-7; length: 14; CDR3: CASSLASGVYEQFF
J: TRBJ1-1; V: TRBV11-2; length: 14; CDR3: CASSLESGNTEAFF
J: TRBJ2-1; V: TRBV18; length: 15; CDR3: CASSLTGQGSNEQFF
J: TRBJ2-3; V: TRBV7-9; length: 15; CDR3: CASSGGQGRSDTQYF
J: TRBJ2-1; V: TRBV7-2; length: 15; CDR3: CASSLWGGASDEQFF
J: TRBJ1-2; V: TRBV19; length: 14; CDR3: CASSMVGTNYGYTF
J: TRBJ1-5; V: TRBV10-1; length: 15; CDR3: CASSDPGQGNQPQHF